A single sample gave rise to the 11 T cell receptor beta chains below, sequenced in a study of shared clonotypes between healthy human individuals (dated by TCRdb to the early 2020s). The library relied on the immunoSEQ multiplex PCR assay. The immuneACCESS repertoire file appears here via TCRdb, limited to in-frame rearrangements. These files lack a portion of the clones; in checked studies, under half of the deficit traces to unresolved V genes, and the cause of the others is not known. The sample table contains some 2,400,000 clones; only one count was recorded for more than 90% of them. The ten largest clones represent around 0.13% of the sample. What was sequenced was naive CD4+ T cells sorted from blood. This sample's cell subset or site label indicates: CD45RA+ positively selected. The receptors here all came from a man younger than 35 in good health.

The gene calls are TRBV18 and TRBJ1-4; possibly TRBD1 for D (5 bases). Germline values: CDR1 KGHSH, CDR2 LQKENI. This CDR3 contains 16 residues. V gave up 3 bases and J gave up 0 bases, with 11 bases separating them. The CDR3 DNA is TGTGCCAGCTCACCCAGGGAGGGCGCAACTAATGAAAAACTGTTTTTT. Its protein product is CASSPREGATNEKLFF.

The chain recombines TRBV29-1 with TRBJ2-7, with TRBD1 as a possible D gene (5 bases). V gave up 3 bases and J gave up 2 bases, with 8 bases separating them. Germline loops: CDR1 SQVTM, CDR2 ANQGSEA. The CDR3 runs to 12 residues. The CDR3 DNA follows: TGCAGCGTTGAGCAGGACACCTACGAGCAGTACTTC. Translation: CSVEQDTYEQYF.

About this clone: Other DNA sequences in the sample encode the same CDR3. The CDR3 bases are TGTGCCGGCGGCGCCTACAATGAGCAGTTCTTC. Protein product: CAGGAYNEQFF. The chain carries TRBV10-3 and TRBJ2-1; D unresolved. V was cut by 11 bases and J by 2 bases, with 7 bases left in between. Per the germline V gene, CDR1 is ENHRY and CDR2 is SYGVKD. This CDR3 has 11 residues.

This CDR3 is CASSGYRVQETQYF. CDR3 coding DNA: TGTGCCAGCAGCGGCTACAGGGTTCAAGAGACCCAGTACTTC. V is TRBV5-5 and J is TRBJ2-5; TRBD1 is a possible D gene (6 bases). The germline V and J ends were trimmed by 4 bases and 2 bases, with 12 bases remaining between them. The CDR3 consists of 14 residues. From germline, CDR1 is SGHKS and CDR2 YYEKEE (reference sequence). The whole variable domain, remainder taken from reference TRBV5-5 and TRBJ2-5, is DAGVTQSPTHLIKTRGQQVTLRCSPISGHKSVSWYQQVLGQGPQFIFQYYEKEERGRGNFPDRFSARQFPNYSSELNVNALLLGDSALYLCASSGYRVQETQYFGPGTRLLVL.

The J gene is TRBJ2-1, the V gene TRBV10-2, with D possibly matching TRBD2 (5 bases). Trimming removed 10 bases at V and 5 bases at J, with 18 bases between. Germline V gene sequence: CDR1 WSHSY, CDR2 SAAADI. CDR3 length: 14 residues. CDR3 sequence (DNA): TGCGCCACCTACGCTCAAAAGCGGAACAATGAGCAGTTCTTC. This sequence encodes CATYAQKRNNEQFF.

J is TRBJ2-3 and V is TRBV6-6, with TRBD2 matching 13 bases. The germline gives CDR1 MNHNY, CDR2 SVGAGI (reference sequence). This CDR3 spans 15 amino acids. Trimming took 6 bases from V and 5 from J; bases not matched to a gene: 5. In DNA, the CDR3 is TGTGCCAGCAGACTAGCGGGAGGGCCTGTAGATACGCAGTATTTT. Residues: CASRLAGGPVDTQYF.

The sample holds a few counts of this clone. In DNA form, the CDR3 reads TGCGCCAGCAGCGCGGACAGTAACTATGGCTACACCTTC. Amino acids: CASSADSNYGYTF. The chain uses TRBV5-1 and TRBJ1-2; D perhaps matches TRBD1 (6 bases). This CDR3 spans 13 amino acids. Trimming cost V 4 bases and J 1 base, with 8 bases left between them. Germline CDR1 is SGHRS and CDR2 is YFSETQ.

The chain is built from TRBV27 and TRBJ2-7; 7 bases align to TRBD1. J was trimmed by 3 bases and V by 3 bases; bases with no gene match: 8. The CDR3 is made up of 15 amino acids. Per the germline V gene, CDR1 is MNHEY and CDR2 is SMNVEV (reference sequence). Here the CDR3 reads CASSFTTGTYYEQYF. CDR3 DNA: TGTGCCAGCAGTTTCACGACAGGGACCTACTACGAGCAGTACTTC.

Remarks on this clone: This sample includes further DNA sequences coding for the same CDR3. This sequence joins TRBV10-3 and TRBJ2-3; 8 bases are shared with TRBD2. V was clipped by 9 bases and J by 2 bases; unmatched bases: 7. Germline loops: CDR1 ENHRY, CDR2 SYGVKD. This CDR3 spans 14 amino acids. The DNA of the CDR3 is TGTGCCATTAGCCTAGCGGGTTCCACAGATACGCAGTATTTT. Translating gives CAISLAGSTDTQYF.

The chain is built from TRBV7-6 and TRBJ2-3; no firm D call. Deletions cut 3 bases from V and 2 bases from J, with 9 bases between. From germline, CDR1 is SGHVS and CDR2 FNYEAQ. CDR3 length: 14 residues. CDR3 sequence reads: CASSFGQFTDTQYF. The CDR3, as DNA: TGTGCCAGCAGCTTCGGTCAGTTCACAGATACGCAGTATTTT.

This chain links TRBV25-1 with TRBJ2-7, with D possibly being TRBD1 (6 bases). Per germline, CDR1 MGHDK and CDR2 SYGVNS. Trimming cost V 6 bases and J 6 bases, with 18 bases left between them. This CDR3 has 14 residues. In DNA form, the CDR3 reads TGTGCCAGCAGGGGAGATTGGGACATTGCCGAGCAGTACTTC. It is translated as CASRGDWDIAEQYF.